This TCR beta chain was recovered during a study of spatial heterogeneity in lung cancer. Study-wide context: A consistent excess of beta-chain over alpha-chain sequences was detected.

Time point indicated: sample taken at primary tumor resection. Whole RNA obtained from tumor, nontumor lung or frozen PBMC underwent sequencing without sorting. With 4 bases removed from V and 1 base from J, the gap between germline ends came to 10 bases. CDR3 size: 14 residues. Germline CDR1 is ENHRY and CDR2 is SYGVKD. Every cDNA TCR molecule received its own unique molecular identifier. TCRdb independently ran MiXCR on the 5' RACE reads; one entry per CDR3 protein. The table has about 85,000 distinct CDR3 sequences, under 25% seen once. This rearrangement joins TRBV10-3 to TRBJ1-1; D call uncertain. This clonotype originated in a male donor with early-stage non-small cell lung cancer. Source: PBMCs, taken at surgery. CDR3 sequence: CAISGAGRNTEAFF. The CDR3, as DNA: TGTGCCATCAGTGGGGCAGGCCGGAACACTGAAGCTTTCTTT.